These T cell receptor beta chains were read from a single sample in a study of T cell responses to AZD1222 COVID-19 vaccine. Clones were sequenced by immunoSEQ multiplex PCR, and TCRdb holds only the in-frame ones, with some missing. The sample has under 90,000 clones, about 83% seen once. Sequencing used peripheral blood, obtained 28 days after the second AZD1222 dose. Receptor source: an adult who received the AZD1222 COVID-19 vaccine. The CDR3 runs from the conserved cysteine through the conserved F or W.

TRBV7-8	TRBJ1-6	CASRPNRGGSSYNSPLHF
TRBV7-8	TRBJ2-1	CASSLVRSGNEQFF
TRBV4-1	TRBJ2-7	CASSQGSGQFYEQYF
TRBV6-4	TRBJ2-3	CASSVDWGGDTQYF
TRBV9	TRBJ1-2	CASSVHRGNYGYTF
TRBV30	TRBJ1-2	CAWAPDRDYGYTF
TRBV5-8	TRBJ2-1	CASNQMRGKGMPYNEQFF
TRBV12-3/TRBV12-4	TRBJ2-5	CASSFDIQETQYF
TRBV3-1/TRBV3-2	TRBJ1-1	CASSPKRETGVGAFF
TRBV4-3	TRBJ2-6	CASSQATGNGANVLTF
TRBV18	TRBJ1-1	CASSPRGNTEAFF
TRBV12-3/TRBV12-4	TRBJ1-1	CASSLGNTEAFF
TRBV5-8	TRBJ2-3	CASSRTSGSTDTQYF
TRBV2	TRBJ1-5	CASGIGTDYSNQPQHF
TRBV27	TRBJ2-7	CASSSGHSYEQYF
TRBV12-3/TRBV12-4	TRBJ2-3	CASSPGTTDTQYF
TRBV19	TRBJ1-1	CASSINTGGNTEAFF
TRBV18	TRBJ2-2	CASRVGLGDTGELFF
TRBV25-1	TRBJ1-6	CASSAPGKDRISPLHF
TRBV7-2	TRBJ2-7	CASSLSGPTYEQYF
TRBV6-2/TRBV6-3	TRBJ2-4	CASSYSGEIAKNIQYF
TRBV7-3	TRBJ2-1	CASGTSVNEQFF
TRBV24-1	TRBJ1-2	CATSDRGDGLTNYGYTF
TRBV2	TRBJ2-2	CASSLLAGDTGELFF
TRBV30	TRBJ2-7	CAWSVNEQYF
TRBV15	TRBJ1-1	CATSRAQGTEAFF
TRBV11-2	TRBJ1-5	CASSLAPGPQPQHF
TRBV18	TRBJ1-4	CASSPNRGRTNEKLFF
TRBV7-2	TRBJ1-3	CASSFRGGADGNTIYF
TRBV27	TRBJ1-1	CASNLDGTSPTEAFF